The 17 T cell receptor beta chains presented below share a single source sample, sequenced in a study of T cell repertoires in aging, cancer and after chemotherapy. Multiplex touch-down PCR with TRB-A/B primers amplified rearranged V-D-J TRB sequences. TCRdb reprocessed the multiplex PCR reads with MiXCR, giving one entry per CDR3 protein. Among 1,500 to 2,500 distinct CDR3 sequences listed, 28% were seen once. TCR beta rearrangements were amplified from peripheral blood genomic DNA. The material sequenced was blood. These receptors originate from a human donor in good health.

Sample share makes this clonotype large. The chain combines TRBV11-1 with TRBJ2-5, with 8 bases lining up with TRBD1. CDR1 and CDR2 from the germline V gene are SGHAT and FQDESV (reference sequence). The CDR3 covers 14 residues. The trim removed 6 bases at V and 2 bases at J, leaving 5 bases unmatched. The CDR3 region has the DNA TGTGCCAGCAGACCGAACAGGGGGCAAGAGACCCAGTACTTC. It encodes CASRPNRGQETQYF.

This clonotype qualifies as large. This rearrangement joins TRBV29-1 to TRBJ1-4, with 9 bases identical to TRBD1. With V trimmed by 3 bases and J by 4 bases, 0 bases remained unmatched. The germline V gene encodes CDR1 SQVTM and CDR2 ANQGSEA. The CDR3 runs 13 residues. CDR3 in DNA: TGCAGCGTTGAGGGACAGGGTAATGAAAAACTGTTTTTT. This translates into CSVEGQGNEKLFF.

This clonotype counts as medium-sized (0.01 to 0.1%). The chain carries TRBV15 and TRBJ1-5, with D perhaps matching TRBD1 (5 bases). Germline CDR1 LNHNV, CDR2 YYDKDF (reference sequence). The V gene lost 0 bases and the J gene lost 7 bases, with 13 bases spanning the gap. This CDR3 has 15 residues. The DNA for the CDR3 is TGTGCCACCAGCAGAGATGGGGGGGAACCCCAGCCCCAGCATTTT. This encodes CATSRDGGEPQPQHF. Supplemented by reference TRBV15 and TRBJ1-5, the full variable domain reads DAMVIQNPRYQVTQFGKPVTLSCSQTLNHNVMYWYQQKSSQAPKLLFHYYDKDFNNEADTPDNFQSRRPNTSFCFLDIRSPGLGDTAMYLCATSRDGGEPQPQHFGDGTRLSIL.

This clonotype was counted between two and nine times. This chain connects TRBV4-3 to TRBJ2-1, with D perhaps assigned TRBD1 or TRBD2 (5 bases each). Germline V gene lookup returns CDR1 LGHNA and CDR2 YSLEER. V lost 4 bases and J 7 bases, leaving 11 bases between the germline ends. This CDR3 contains 13 residues. This CDR3 reads CASSLSGRNEQFF. The DNA of the CDR3 is TGCGCCAGCAGCCTATCGGGACGAAATGAGCAGTTCTTC.

This clonotype rates as medium-sized. This chain joins TRBV27 and TRBJ2-7; weak D call: TRBD2 (8 bases). Germline CDR1 and CDR2: MNHEY and SMNVEV (reference sequence). CDR3 size: 16 residues. V shed 5 bases and J shed 6 bases, with 23 bases lying between them. CDR3 DNA: TGTGCCAGCAGTCACAGGGGACTAGTCCCCACTCGCGAGCAGTACTTC. Its translation is CASSHRGLVPTREQYF.

Here the CDR3 DNA reads TGTGCCAGCAGCTTAGTTGCAGTGGTGAGCTCCTATAATTCACCCCTCCACTTT. Encoded protein: CASSLVAVVSSYNSPLHF. The V and J genes are TRBV7-2 and TRBJ1-6; D remains ambiguous. Germline V gives CDR1 SGHTA, CDR2 FQGNSA. This CDR3 is built from 18 residues. V was trimmed by 1 base and J by 0 bases, leaving 13 bases between them. Full variable domain (remainder filled in from reference TRBV7-2 and TRBJ1-6): GAGVSQSPSNKVTEKGKDVELRCDPISGHTALYWYRQSLGQGLEFLIYFQGNSAPDKSGLPSDRFSAERTGGSVSTLTIQRTQQEDSAVYLCASSLVAVVSSYNSPLHFGNGTRLTVT.

V gene TRBV29-1 combines with J gene TRBJ1-1, with 9 nucleotides matching TRBD1. Looked up from germline, CDR1 is SQVTM and CDR2 is ANQGSEA. The V gene end was trimmed by 3 bases and the J gene end by 4 bases; junction bases not matched to a gene: 12. The CDR3 length is 16 residues. CDR3 sequence reads: CSVEATDRGGGTEAFF. The DNA for the CDR3 is TGCAGCGTTGAGGCAACTGACAGGGGGGGGGGCACTGAAGCTTTCTTT.

Judged by abundance, this clonotype is medium-sized. The gene calls are TRBV5-4 and TRBJ2-5, with 9 bases lining up with TRBD1. The CDR3 extends over 15 amino acids. CDR1 and CDR2 from the germline V gene are SGHNT and YYREEE (reference sequence). V shed 0 bases, J shed 6 bases, and the junction held 6 bases outside the gene matches. The DNA for the CDR3 is TGTGCCAGCAGCTTGGACAGGGGGCGCGTGCAGACCCAGTACTTC. It yields the protein CASSLDRGRVQTQYF.

On this clonotype: One end of the junction is discordant with germline, which a read error may explain. CDR3 sequence (DNA): TGCGCCAGCAGCTTGGGGACAGGGCCGCTCGAGCAGTACTTC. As protein: CASSLGTGPLEQYF. The chain has TRBV5-6 and TRBJ2-7, with 9 bases lining up with TRBD1. The length of the CDR3 is 14 residues. Germline V gene lookup returns CDR1 SGHDT and CDR2 YYEEEE.

In its sample, this clonotype ranks as medium-sized (0.01 to 0.1%). CDR3 coding DNA: TGTGCCAGCAGTCCTCAGACAGGGGGCTCTGAAAAACTGTTTTTT. It codes for CASSPQTGGSEKLFF. This chain uses TRBV6-5 with TRBJ1-4, with TRBD1 matching 10 bases. Trimming removed 5 bases from V and 7 bases from J; junction bases left unmatched: 7. The germline V gene has CDR1 MNHEY and CDR2 SVGAGI. CDR3 length equals 15 residues.

In its sample, this clonotype is large. The chain couples TRBV5-6 to TRBJ1-6, with no clear D. This CDR3 is built from 15 residues. The germline CDR1 and CDR2 sequences are SGHDT and YYEEEE. The V gene lost 0 bases and the J gene lost 1 base, with 5 bases spanning the gap. The CDR3 DNA follows: TGTGCCAGCAGCTTGGCGGGGTCCTATAATTCACCCCTCCACTTT. Translating gives CASSLAGSYNSPLHF.

By share, this clonotype counts as large. This chain connects TRBV6-1 to TRBJ2-7; no reliable D call. CDR3 length: 10 amino acids. The V end was cut by 7 bases, the J end by 3 bases, with 4 bases between. Germline values: CDR1 MNHNS, CDR2 SASEGT. The CDR3 sequence: CASNYYEQYF. CDR3 coding DNA: TGTGCCAGCAACTACTACGAGCAGTACTTC.

This clonotype is medium-sized in the sample. The chain has TRBV30 and TRBJ2-1; D may be TRBD1 or TRBD2 (5 bases each). CDR3 length: 13 residues. V lost 0 bases, J lost 7 bases, and 10 bases lay in between. CDR1 and CDR2 from the germline V gene are GTSNPN and SVGIG (reference sequence). The CDR3 DNA is TGTGCCTGGAGTGTACACGGGGCTAATGAGCAGTTCTTC. This encodes CAWSVHGANEQFF.

Relative to its sample, this clonotype is large. The chain uses TRBV29-1 and TRBJ2-5; D gene ambiguous. Germline CDR1 and CDR2: SQVTM and ANQGSEA. CDR3 size: 13 residues. The V end lost 1 base, the J end lost 5 bases, and 11 bases lay between the germline ends. CDR3 sequence: CSVEGDSGETQYF. Here the CDR3 DNA reads TGCAGCGTTGAAGGTGACTCTGGGGAGACCCAGTACTTC.

About this clonotype: A much more abundant neighbour one base away suggests this may be a read error. The chain recombines TRBV6-2 or TRBV6-3 with TRBJ1-5; TRBD1 might be the D (5 bases). V lost 1 base and J 3 bases, leaving 13 bases between the germline ends. Germline loops: CDR1 MNHEY, CDR2 SVGEGT. This CDR3 comprises 16 residues. The CDR3 region has the DNA TGTGCCAGCAGTTACTGGACACCGAATATCAATCAGCCCCAGCATTTT. It codes for CASSYWTPNINQPQHF.

This clonotype is a singleton in its sample. This sequence joins TRBV20-1 and TRBJ1-1, with a possible D match to TRBD1 (6 bases). CDR3 size: 13 residues. Trimming took 3 bases from V and 4 from J, leaving 12 bases between them. CDR1 and CDR2 (germline): DFQATT, SNEGSKA (reference sequence). CDR3: CSASSGGSTEAFF. CDR3 coding DNA: TGCAGTGCTAGCTCGGGGGGCTCCACTGAAGCTTTCTTT.

The rearrangement uses TRBV18 and TRBJ1-1; D is perhaps TRBD1 (5 bases). The CDR3 spans 15 residues. Trimming removed 1 base at V and 3 bases at J, with 12 bases between. Germline assignment: CDR1 KGHSH and CDR2 LQKENI. CDR3 residues: CASSPLQGGDTEAFF. The CDR3 bases are TGTGCCAGCTCACCACTCCAGGGAGGGGACACTGAAGCTTTCTTT.